This T cell receptor (beta chain) was documented in a study of T-cell reconstitution after alpha-beta-depleted transplantation in children. The study, taken as a whole, reports: It was surviving recipient T cells and thymic progenitors that gave some patients high TCRbeta diversity at day 60. About two months after transplant, alpha-beta T cells reportedly came from several hundred expanded graft clones. A year post-transplant, T-cell counts and diversity derived mostly from newly produced T cells.

Unique molecular identifiers were incorporated into the prepared TCRbeta library. TCRdb re-analysed the PCR reads in MiXCR, keeping a single row per CDR3 protein. The sample has about 70,000 distinct CDR3 sequences; approximately 10% are singletons. The V and J ends lost 7 bases and 7 bases, in that order; junction bases with no gene match: 3. The germline V gene encodes CDR1 MNHNY and CDR2 SVGAGI (reference sequence). The CDR3 has 11 residues. There are many counts of this clonotype. The antigen remains undetermined. Sequencing was performed on PBMCs, taken before TCRalphabeta/CD19-depleted stem cell transplant. The rearrangement links TRBV6-6 to TRBJ1-1; 7 bases fit TRBD1. This TCR derives from a boy aged 5-17 years with acute myeloid leukemia, due to receive a stem cell transplant. Written as DNA, the CDR3 is TGTGCCAGCACAGGGGACAGTGAAGCTTTCTTT. Translation: CASTGDSEAFF.